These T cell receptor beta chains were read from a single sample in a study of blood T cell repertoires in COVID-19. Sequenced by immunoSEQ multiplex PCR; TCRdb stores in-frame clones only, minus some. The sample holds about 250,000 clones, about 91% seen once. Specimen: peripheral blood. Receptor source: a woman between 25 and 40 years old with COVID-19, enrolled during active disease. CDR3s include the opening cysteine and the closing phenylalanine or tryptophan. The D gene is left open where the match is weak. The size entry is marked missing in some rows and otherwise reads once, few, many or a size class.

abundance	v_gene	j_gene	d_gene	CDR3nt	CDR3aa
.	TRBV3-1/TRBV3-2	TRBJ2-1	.	TGTGCCAGCAGCCAAGTCCTGAGGAATGAGCAGTTCTTC	CASSQVLRNEQFF
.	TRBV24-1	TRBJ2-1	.	TGTGCCACCAGTGATCCCGCACCCAGGGGGACTGGAGTTCATGAGCAGTTCTTC	CATSDPAPRGTGVHEQFF
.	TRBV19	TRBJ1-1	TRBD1	TGTGCCACATCCCCAGGACAGGTCACTGAAGCTTTCTTT	CATSPGQVTEAFF
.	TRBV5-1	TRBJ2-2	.	TGCGCCAGCCCCTCCTCGAACACCGGGGAGCTGTTTTTT	CASPSSNTGELFF
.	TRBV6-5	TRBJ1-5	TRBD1	TGTGCCAGCAGCAACAGGGGGGGCAATCAGCCCCAGCATTTT	CASSNRGGNQPQHF
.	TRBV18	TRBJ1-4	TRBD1	TGTGCCAGCTCAGCGGGACAGGGGCTGACTAATGAAAAACTGTTTTTT	CASSAGQGLTNEKLFF
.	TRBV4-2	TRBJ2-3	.	TGTGCCAGCAGCCCCCGGCGGGGGCTGGGAGATACGCAGTATTTT	CASSPRRGLGDTQYF
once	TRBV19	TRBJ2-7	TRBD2	TGTGCCAGTAGTATTGAGACTAGCGGTTTGGGCGAGCAGTACTTC	CASSIETSGLGEQYF
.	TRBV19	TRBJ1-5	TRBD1	TGTGCCAGTAGTATAGGGTTAACCGGGACAGGGAGTAGCCTGAGCCATCAGCCCCAGCATTTT	CASSIGLTGTGSSLSHQPQHF
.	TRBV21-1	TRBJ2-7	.	TGTGCCAGCAGAACCGGGACACCCTACGAGCAGTACTTC	CASRTGTPYEQYF
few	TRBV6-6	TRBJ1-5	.	TGTGCCAGCAGTTACTCGGCAGGGGCCCAGCCCCAGCATTTT	CASSYSAGAQPQHF
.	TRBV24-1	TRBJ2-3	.	TGTGCCACCGGGGGATGGAGGGCCTCGGATACGCAGTATTTT	CATGGWRASDTQYF
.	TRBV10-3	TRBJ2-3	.	TGTGCCATCGCCCCGGGGGGCCACACAGATACGCAGTATTTT	CAIAPGGHTDTQYF
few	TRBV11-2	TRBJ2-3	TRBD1	TGTGCCAGCAGCGCACAGGGGGAGGTAGTAGATACGCAGTATTTT	CASSAQGEVVDTQYF
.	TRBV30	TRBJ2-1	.	TGTGCCTGGGAAGAACGGCGGGCGGGCTCCTACAATGAGCAGTTCTTC	CAWEERRAGSYNEQFF